This is a list of T cell receptor beta chains from one sample in a study of blood T cell repertoires in COVID-19. Repertoires were generated with immunoSEQ multiplex PCR, while TCRdb's copy carries only in-frame clones and drops some. The sample includes about 140,000 clones, approximately 89% seen only once; the top ten take about 10%. Material for sequencing was peripheral blood. Receptors were obtained from a man aged 55 to 70 with active or convalescent COVID-19. CDR3s include the opening cysteine and the closing phenylalanine or tryptophan. A D gene is named only where the DNA matches it firmly. Size is omitted from some rows. Given values are once, few, many or a class for expanded clones.

TRBV18	-	-	TRBJ2-2	CASSPPRGPGELFF	TGTGCCAGCTCACCACCGAGAGGGCCCGGGGAGCTGTTTTTT
TRBV4-3	-	-	TRBJ1-4	CASSQTRGGVNEKLFF	TGCGCCAGCAGCCAGACCAGAGGGGGGGTTAATGAAAAACTGTTTTTT
TRBV28	TRBD1	-	TRBJ1-5	CASSFAPGTGRGQPQHF	TGTGCCAGCAGTTTCGCCCCCGGGACAGGGAGAGGCCAGCCCCAGCATTTT
TRBV6-2/TRBV6-3	TRBD2	-	TRBJ2-3	CASSPAWGTSGGTDTQYF	TGTGCCAGCAGTCCGGCGTGGGGGACTAGCGGGGGCACAGATACGCAGTATTTT
TRBV28	-	-	TRBJ2-1	CASSLSQGHNNEQFF	TGTGCCAGCAGTTTAAGCCAGGGGCATAATAATGAGCAGTTCTTC
TRBV4-1	TRBD1	-	TRBJ2-7	CASSQDPGTVVYEQYF	TGCGCCAGCAGCCAAGACCCCGGGACAGTAGTTTACGAGCAGTACTTC
TRBV19	-	-	TRBJ1-1	CAGRRTENTEAFF	TGTGCCGGGAGACGGACAGAAAACACTGAAGCTTTCTTT
TRBV27	TRBD1	few	TRBJ2-7	CASRPNSGGEQYF	TGTGCCAGCAGGCCGAACTCAGGGGGCGAGCAGTACTTC
TRBV5-1	-	-	TRBJ2-1	CASSLDGSNLNEQFF	TGCGCCAGCAGCTTGGACGGGAGTAATCTCAATGAGCAGTTCTTC
TRBV3-1/TRBV3-2	TRBD1	-	TRBJ2-5	CASSPLPGTGNQETQYF	TGTGCCAGCAGCCCCCTCCCCGGGACAGGGAACCAAGAGACCCAGTACTTC
TRBV6-6	-	-	TRBJ2-1	CASRAYGGIAINEQFF	TGTGCCAGCAGGGCATACGGGGGAATCGCTATCAATGAGCAGTTCTTC
TRBV19	TRBD2	-	TRBJ2-2	CASSNGRAAGELFF	TGTGCCAGTAGTAACGGGAGGGCTGCCGGGGAGCTGTTTTTT
TRBV3-1/TRBV3-2	TRBD2	-	TRBJ2-7	CASSQPVVAGSSYEQYF	TGTGCCAGCAGCCAGCCCGTTGTAGCGGGAAGCTCCTACGAGCAGTACTTC
TRBV25-1	-	-	TRBJ2-3	CASSLGDTQYF	TGTGCCAGCAGCCTAGGAGATACGCAGTATTTT
TRBV19	TRBD1	-	TRBJ1-6	CASRRTGEDSPLHF	TGTGCCAGTAGGAGGACAGGGGAAGATTCACCCCTCCACTTT
TRBV5-4	TRBD2	-	TRBJ2-1	CAFHRREYNEQFF	TGTGCCTTTCACCGGCGGGAGTACAATGAGCAGTTCTTC
TRBV11-2	-	-	TRBJ1-2	CASSLEGLGGYTF	TGTGCCAGCAGCTTAGAGGGGCTCGGTGGCTACACCTTC
TRBV6-1	-	-	TRBJ1-1	CASSEMSGPVKAFF	TGTGCCAGCAGTGAAATGTCAGGGCCAGTAAAAGCTTTCTTT
TRBV7-9	-	-	TRBJ1-5	CASSSLGGGQPQHF	TGTGCCAGCAGCTCCCTCGGGGGGGGTCAGCCCCAGCATTTT
TRBV18	TRBD1	-	TRBJ2-5	CASSLPDRAETQYF	TGTGCCAGCTCACTCCCGGACAGGGCGGAGACCCAGTACTTC
TRBV28	-	-	TRBJ2-7	CASSLSAGSLYEQYF	TGTGCCAGCAGCCTTTCCGCGGGGAGCCTTTACGAGCAGTACTTC
TRBV5-8	-	-	TRBJ1-1	CASSLALGVSEAFF	TGTGCCAGCAGCTTGGCCCTCGGGGTCTCAGAAGCTTTCTTT
TRBV2	TRBD2	once	TRBJ2-7	CASSLRTSGRAAYEQYF	TGTGCCAGCAGTCTTCGGACTAGCGGGAGGGCCGCCTACGAGCAGTACTTC
TRBV3-1/TRBV3-2	-	once	TRBJ2-7	CASSQEASTYEQYF	TGTGCCAGCAGCCAAGAAGCCTCTACCTACGAGCAGTACTTC
TRBV24-1	-	-	TRBJ2-1	CATSDSWSSYNEQFF	TGTGCCACCAGTGATTCCTGGAGCTCCTACAATGAGCAGTTCTTC
TRBV27	TRBD1	-	TRBJ1-6	CASSLNRGSYNSPLHF	TGTGCCAGCAGTCTGAACAGGGGCTCCTATAATTCACCCCTCCACTTT
TRBV27	-	-	TRBJ2-4	CASSPLEGGGGKNIQYF	TGTGCCAGCAGTCCACTGGAGGGGGGGGGAGGCAAAAACATTCAGTACTTC
TRBV5-1	TRBD2	once	TRBJ2-1	CASRPGLADYNEQFF	TGCGCCAGCAGACCGGGACTAGCGGATTACAATGAGCAGTTCTTC